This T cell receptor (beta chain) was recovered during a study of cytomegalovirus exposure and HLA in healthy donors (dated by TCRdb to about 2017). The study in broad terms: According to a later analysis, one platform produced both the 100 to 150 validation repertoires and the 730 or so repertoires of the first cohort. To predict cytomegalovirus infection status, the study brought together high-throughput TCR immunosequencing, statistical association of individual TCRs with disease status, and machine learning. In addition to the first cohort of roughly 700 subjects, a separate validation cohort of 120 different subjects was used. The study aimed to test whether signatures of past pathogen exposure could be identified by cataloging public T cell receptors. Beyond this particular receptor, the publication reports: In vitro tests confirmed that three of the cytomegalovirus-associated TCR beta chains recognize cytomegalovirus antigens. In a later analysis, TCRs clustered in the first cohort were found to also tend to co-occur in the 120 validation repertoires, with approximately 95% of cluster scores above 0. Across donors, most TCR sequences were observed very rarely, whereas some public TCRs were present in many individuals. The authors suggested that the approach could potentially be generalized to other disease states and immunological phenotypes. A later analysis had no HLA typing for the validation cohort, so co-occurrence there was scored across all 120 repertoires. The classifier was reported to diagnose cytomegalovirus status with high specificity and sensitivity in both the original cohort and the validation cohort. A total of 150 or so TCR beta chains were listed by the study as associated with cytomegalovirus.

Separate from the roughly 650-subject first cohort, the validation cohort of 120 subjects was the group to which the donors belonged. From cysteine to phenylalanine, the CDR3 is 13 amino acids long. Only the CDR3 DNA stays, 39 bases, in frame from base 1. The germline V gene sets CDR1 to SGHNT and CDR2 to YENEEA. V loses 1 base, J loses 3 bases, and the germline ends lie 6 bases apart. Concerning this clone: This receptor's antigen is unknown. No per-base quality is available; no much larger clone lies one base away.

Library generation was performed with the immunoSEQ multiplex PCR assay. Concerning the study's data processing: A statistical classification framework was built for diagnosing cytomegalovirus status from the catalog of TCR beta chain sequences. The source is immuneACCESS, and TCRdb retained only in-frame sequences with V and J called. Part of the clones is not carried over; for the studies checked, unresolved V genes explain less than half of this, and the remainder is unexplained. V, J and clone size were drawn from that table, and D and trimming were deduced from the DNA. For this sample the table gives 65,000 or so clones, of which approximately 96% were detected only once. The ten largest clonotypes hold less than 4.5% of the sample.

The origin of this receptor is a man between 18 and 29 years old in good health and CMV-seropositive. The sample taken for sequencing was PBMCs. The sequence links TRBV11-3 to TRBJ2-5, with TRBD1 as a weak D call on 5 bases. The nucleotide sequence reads TGTGCCAGCAGCTTAGGCAGGGAAGAGACCCAGTACTTC. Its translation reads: CASSLGREETQYF.